The T cell receptor (beta chain) under discussion was sequenced for a study of blood T cell repertoires in COVID-19 (TCRdb year 2020). For the study in its entirety: Samples covering the acute and convalescent phases of COVID-19 were provided by collaborators in the United States, Italy and Spain. The material from the prospective study consisted of cDNA or gDNA derived from T cells, B-cell-depleted T cells, or PBMCs. Deeply sampled blood TCRbeta repertoires from subjects exposed to, actively infected with, or recovered from COVID-19 were included in the dataset. The repertoires were released in a freely available public database meant as a resource for research on the immune response to SARS-CoV-2. Samples were obtained from the ongoing ImmuneRACE study (first 160 participants) and from 1,200 or so subjects provided by 6 global collaborators. A de-identified subject ID, COVID-19 status, age in years and sex were almost always included in the sample metadata. HLA class I and class II types, where available, came from metadata supplied by the sample provider rather than from assay-based typing.

The immunoSEQ Assay, a bias-controlled multiplex PCR, was used to amplify TCRbeta CDR3 regions from genomic DNA. From the authors' description of their analysis: Nucleated cell counts per sample were estimated from amplification of reference gene primers within the assay. To quantify the absolute abundance of each unique TCRbeta CDR3 rearrangement, sequence reads were collapsed and filtered. For each sample, productive Simpson clonality was calculated as the square root of Simpson's diversity index across productive rearrangements. TCRdb provides this immuneACCESS table in a form limited to in-frame rearrangements. Some clones are lacking; in checked studies, under half of them reflect an unresolved V gene, and why the rest are absent is not known. V, J and clone size were drawn from that table, and D and trimming were deduced from the DNA. The sample table shows approximately 69,000 clones, and nearly 90% are seen once. The ten largest clones capture approximately 5.3% of the sample.

Each collaborating institution followed its own protocols to collect whole blood in K2EDTA tubes. Collaborator samples were shipped for TCRbeta analysis as frozen whole blood, isolated PBMCs, or DNA extracted from either sample type. Counted from cysteine to phenylalanine, this CDR3 has 18 amino acids. Kept here is only the CDR3 DNA, which spans 54 bases and is read in frame from base 1. V has 3 bases trimmed and J has 1 base trimmed; junction bases matching no gene number 10. The germline V gene yields KGHSH for CDR1 and LQKENI for CDR2. Summary of the overall study and its limitations: The quantity of clinical and demographic metadata differed by source and by participant and was supplied without curation.

On this clone itself: The specificity of this receptor is unknown. It has no much larger one-base neighbor in the sample; base qualities were not kept.

The source of this sequence is a man aged 50-59 years with acute or convalescent COVID-19. Sequencing was done on a sample of peripheral blood. The chain is assembled from TRBV18 and TRBJ1-5; 9 bases in between match TRBD1. The DNA sequence follows: TGTGCCAGCTCACCCACTCCGGGACAGGGTGGGAGCAATCAGCCCCAGCATTTT. Its translation reads: CASSPTPGQGGSNQPQHF.